This passage covers 29 T cell receptor beta chains from one sample sequenced in a study of T cells after yellow fever vaccination (dated by TCRdb to between 2018 and 2020). The treatment or condition label, as the study defines it: live attenuated yellow fever vaccine strain. Library construction relied on 5' RACE. Sequencing used an Illumina HiSeq 2500. TCRdb applied fastp at Q25 and MiXCR to the public reads, then kept only in-frame beta chains. Each CDR3 protein gets just one entry, which takes the most common genes and DNA from the rows behind it. Across this sample there are 120,000 or so distinct CDR3 sequences, with more than 5.5% seen only once. In total, the top ten clones hold over 2.5% of the sample. This material consisted of CD4+ T cells sorted from PBMCs, taken approximately 47 days after the first yellow fever vaccination. The receptors shown here come from a man between 18 and 35 years old who received the YFV17D yellow fever vaccine.

This clonotype was seen many times. The V call is TRBV18, the J call TRBJ2-4; 10 positions agree with TRBD2. CDR3 length equals 17 residues. J lost 0 bases, V lost 3 bases, and 5 bases had no gene match. Germline assignment: CDR1 KGHSH and CDR2 LQKENI. CDR3 protein: CASSPTSGALAKNIQYF. DNA for the CDR3: TGTGCCAGCTCACCCACTAGCGGGGCTCTAGCCAAAAACATTCAGTACTTC.

This clonotype came up many times. This chain connects TRBV6-5 to TRBJ1-2; maybe TRBD1 (6 bases). Trimming took 7 bases from V and 0 from J, leaving 15 bases between them. In germline, CDR1 is MNHEY, CDR2 SVGAGI. CDR3 size: 15 residues. In nucleotides, the CDR3 is TGTGCCAGCACCCCGGACAGACTACCTAACTATGGCTACACCTTC. As protein: CASTPDRLPNYGYTF.

This clonotype was counted at least ten times. The V and J genes are TRBV5-1 and TRBJ1-1; tentative D call: TRBD1 (5 bases). V dropped 0 bases and J dropped 1 base, with 7 bases sitting between them. Germline assignment: CDR1 SGHRS and CDR2 YFSETQ. The CDR3 length is 14 residues. The chain's CDR3 is CASSLGGANTEAFF. CDR3 coding DNA: TGCGCCAGCAGCTTGGGTGGGGCGAACACTGAAGCTTTCTTT.

About this clonotype: A read error may explain this, as a much larger clone is one base away. The CDR3 DNA sequence: TGTGCCAGCAGCATGAACAGCGTGGGGCGTACAGATACGCAGTATTTT. Translation gives CASSMNSVGRTDTQYF. The gene calls are TRBV7-6 and TRBJ2-3; a possible D gene is TRBD1 (5 bases). V was cut by 5 bases and J by 3 bases, with 18 bases left in between. The CDR3 has 16 amino acids. Per the germline V gene, CDR1 is SGHVS and CDR2 is FNYEAQ.

This clonotype was detected a few times. CDR3 residues: CASRTGKDTQYF. The CDR3 DNA reads as TGTGCCAGCAGGACAGGGAAAGATACGCAGTATTTT. The genes are TRBV28 and TRBJ2-3; the match to TRBD1 covers 7 bases. V shed 6 bases and J 5 bases; nucleotides not matched to a gene: 2. Germline CDR1 MDHEN, CDR2 SYDVKM. The CDR3 runs 12 residues.

In its sample, this clonotype was seen many times. This chain uses TRBV24-1 with TRBJ2-1, with D perhaps matching TRBD1 (6 bases). This CDR3 comprises 13 residues. With 4 bases removed from V and 8 bases from J, the gap between germline ends came to 11 bases. Germline values: CDR1 KGHDR, CDR2 SFDVKD. The CDR3 here is CATSESGVDEQFF. DNA for the CDR3: TGTGCCACCAGTGAGTCAGGGGTCGATGAGCAGTTCTTC.

This clonotype was counted ten times or more. V usage is TRBV7-3 and J usage is TRBJ2-2; D tentatively reads TRBD1 or TRBD2 (6 bases each). Trimming stripped 0 bases from V and 5 bases from J, with 13 bases between. The CDR3 loop spans 16 amino acids. Per the germline V gene, CDR1 is SGHTA and CDR2 is FQGTGA. The CDR3: CASSLTGGAGTGELFF. The CDR3 bases are TGTGCCAGCAGCTTAACCGGGGGCGCGGGAACCGGGGAGCTGTTTTTT.

This clonotype was detected many times. The chain is built from TRBV12-3 or TRBV12-4 and TRBJ1-5; D ambiguous. The V end was cut by 8 bases, the J end by 0 bases, with 11 bases between. The CDR3 runs to 14 residues. For the CDR3, the DNA is TGTGCCAGCCAATACACAGATAGCAATCAGCCCCAGCATTTT. Protein sequence: CASQYTDSNQPQHF.

The genes are TRBV11-2 and TRBJ2-3, with TRBD2 as a possible D gene (6 bases). Per germline, CDR1 SGHAT and CDR2 FQNNGV. The CDR3 is 16 amino acids. Trimming left V 5 bases short and J 3 bases short, with 18 bases between. CDR3 nucleotide sequence: TGTGCCAGCAGCAGGTTCGGAGGGAGTTCGACAGATACGCAGTATTTT. Translation: CASSRFGGSSTDTQYF.

The chain is built from TRBV30 and TRBJ1-1, with no clear D. V was cut by 0 bases and J by 1 base, with 9 bases left in between. The CDR3 consists of 14 residues. Per the germline V gene, CDR1 is GTSNPN and CDR2 is SVGIG (reference sequence). The CDR3 loop is CAWSVGYSNTEAFF. In nucleotides, the CDR3 is TGTGCCTGGAGTGTCGGGTACTCGAACACTGAAGCTTTCTTT.

Here the CDR3 reads CASSLQRQGARTEAFF. In nucleotides, the CDR3 is TGCGCCAGCAGCCTCCAACGGCAGGGGGCTAGGACTGAAGCTTTCTTT. V and J are TRBV4-3 and TRBJ1-1, with 8 bases that match TRBD1. The length of the CDR3 is 16 residues. The V and J ends lost 4 bases and 5 bases, in that order; junction bases with no gene match: 12. Germline CDR1 and CDR2: LGHNA and YSLEER.

This clonotype appeared many times. The V and J genes are TRBV7-3 and TRBJ2-2, with TRBD2 matching 7 bases. The V and J ends lost 0 bases and 6 bases, in that order; junction bases with no gene match: 7. The CDR3 contains 16 residues. Germline V gene sequence: CDR1 SGHTA, CDR2 FQGTGA. CDR3 region: CASSLTAGVESGELFF. The CDR3 region has the DNA TGTGCCAGCAGCTTAACTGCGGGGGTTGAGTCCGGGGAGCTGTTTTTT.

This clonotype was counted only a few times. The chain has TRBV7-9 and TRBJ1-1; TRBD1 matches at 12 bases. V lost 3 bases, J lost 5 bases, and 10 bases stayed unmatched. The germline V gene encodes CDR1 SEHNR and CDR2 FQNEAQ (reference sequence). The CDR3 is 17 residues long. DNA for the CDR3: TGTGCCAGCAGCTTCGGACCGGGACAGGGGGCTGAGACTGAAGCTTTCTTT. Amino acid sequence: CASSFGPGQGAETEAFF.

This clonotype was counted many times. J is TRBJ1-2 and V is TRBV27; 8 bases agree with TRBD1. Germline loops: CDR1 MNHEY, CDR2 SMNVEV (reference sequence). The CDR3 has 16 residues. The V gene end was trimmed by 2 bases and the J gene end by 7 bases; junction bases not matched to a gene: 12. The CDR3 DNA sequence: TGTGCCAGCAGTTTAAGAGGAACAGGGGGGGAACGTGGCTACACCTTC. It codes for CASSLRGTGGERGYTF.

In its sample, this clonotype was seen many times. The CDR3 coding sequence is TGCGCCAGCAGCCAAGAGGACAGGGGGTATACGCAGTATTTT. Translation gives CASSQEDRGYTQYF. The chain employs TRBV4-1 and TRBJ2-3; 10 nucleotides agree with TRBD1. V shed 0 bases, J shed 7 bases, and the junction held 1 base outside the gene matches. This CDR3 has 14 amino acids. CDR1 MGHRA and CDR2 YSYEKL come from the germline V gene.

This clonotype was observed many times. The V gene is TRBV6-5, the J gene TRBJ1-1; the D is unclear. The V end was cut by 2 bases, the J end by 5 bases, with 12 bases between. Germline CDR1 MNHEY, CDR2 SVGAGI. The CDR3 sequence is 14 residues long. The CDR3 region is CASSYMSLGTEAFF. The CDR3, as DNA: TGTGCCAGCAGTTACATGAGCCTCGGGACTGAAGCTTTCTTT.

This clonotype was counted ten times or more. The chain is built from TRBV5-8 and TRBJ2-3, with a possible D match to TRBD1 (6 bases). The CDR3 length is 14 residues. V gave up 4 bases and J gave up 1 base, with 10 bases separating them. Germline V CDR1 and CDR2: SGHTS, YDEGEE. CDR3 nucleotides: TGTGCCAGCAGCACCGGGACACGCACAGATACGCAGTATTTT. Translating gives CASSTGTRTDTQYF.

The chain links TRBV29-1 to TRBJ1-2, with D possibly TRBD1 on 5 matching bases. This CDR3 comprises 14 residues. The V end lost 7 bases, the J end lost 6 bases, and 21 bases lay between the germline ends. Germline V lookup: CDR1 SQVTM, CDR2 ANQGSEA. In DNA form, the CDR3 reads TGCAGCGCTGGTAGGGGCAGAACATCGGATGGCTACACCTTC. This gives the protein CSAGRGRTSDGYTF.

This clonotype was detected many times. V is TRBV5-1 and J is TRBJ2-1; 10 nucleotides agree with TRBD2. Losses at the gene ends were 5 bases for V and 4 bases for J; bases not matched to a gene: 6. This CDR3 comprises 15 residues. The germline CDR1 and CDR2 sequences are SGHRS and YFSETQ. CDR3 protein: CASSTGTSVYNEQFF. CDR3 DNA sequence: TGCGCCAGCAGTACCGGGACTAGCGTGTACAATGAGCAGTTCTTC. The full variable domain, completed using reference TRBV5-1 and TRBJ2-1, is KAGVTQTPRYLIKTRGQQVTLSCSPISGHRSVSWYQQTPGQGLQFLFEYFSETQRNKGNFPGRFSGRQFSNSRSEMNVSTLELGDSALYLCASSTGTSVYNEQFFGPGTRLTVL.

This clonotype was seen just once. Given a much more abundant clone one base away, this may be a read error. Lacking the conserved final phenylalanine or tryptophan, this CDR3 likely reflects a read error. The chain recombines TRBV20-1 with TRBJ2-5; 9 positions agree with TRBD2. Trimming at V came to 5 bases and at J to 1 base, leaving 8 bases not matched to a gene. The CDR3 runs 15 residues. Per germline, CDR1 DFQATT and CDR2 SNEGSKA (reference sequence). The CDR3 protein is CSAGLAGGAQETQYL. The CDR3 nucleotides read TGCAGTGCTGGCCTGGCGGGGGGGGCCCAAGAGACCCAGTACCTC.

In this sample, this clonotype turned up many times. The rearrangement links TRBV29-1 to TRBJ2-1; 10 bases match TRBD1. CDR3 length: 13 amino acids. Per the germline V gene, CDR1 is SQVTM and CDR2 is ANQGSEA. With V trimmed by 7 bases and J by 9 bases, 9 bases remained unmatched. CDR3: CSDRDRGVGEQFF. Here the CDR3 DNA reads TGCAGCGACCGGGACAGGGGAGTGGGTGAGCAGTTCTTC.

This clonotype was seen ten or more times. The chain uses TRBV7-8 and TRBJ1-5; 9 nucleotides agree with TRBD1. V gave up 5 bases and J gave up 4 bases; unmatched junction bases: 6. CDR1 is SGHVS, CDR2 FQNEAQ, per germline. This CDR3 contains 15 residues. The CDR3 is CASSPGTGLNQPQHF. The CDR3 coding sequence is TGTGCCAGCAGCCCCGGGACAGGGTTAAATCAGCCCCAGCATTTT.

J is TRBJ2-2 and V is TRBV19, with 8 bases identical to TRBD2. The CDR3 has 15 amino acids. Germline V gives CDR1 LNHDA, CDR2 SQIVND (reference sequence). V lost 5 bases to trimming and J lost 7 bases; unmatched junction nucleotides: 9. The CDR3 DNA is TGTGCCAGTAGTTCCGGGGGGGCGATGAACGGGGAGCTGTTTTTT. Translating it yields CASSSGGAMNGELFF.

This clonotype was observed at least ten times. V usage is TRBV7-2 and J usage is TRBJ1-2; D is uncertain. This CDR3 is 13 amino acids long. CDR1 SGHTA and CDR2 FQGNSA come from the germline V gene. Trimming removed 5 bases at V and 7 bases at J, with 14 bases between. Here the CDR3 reads CASSPSLLGGYTF. The CDR3 region has the DNA TGTGCCAGCAGCCCTAGTCTATTGGGTGGCTACACCTTC.

This clonotype was seen repeatedly, ten times or more. The chain is built from TRBV9 and TRBJ1-1; no clear D gene. Germline values: CDR1 SGDLS, CDR2 YYNGEE. The CDR3 length is 13 residues. V was cut by 0 bases and J by 1 base, with 4 bases left in between. The CDR3: CASSVGPNTEAFF. For the CDR3, the DNA is TGTGCCAGCAGCGTAGGGCCGAACACTGAAGCTTTCTTT. Complete variable domain (other parts from reference TRBV9 and TRBJ1-1): DSGVTQTPKHLITATGQRVTLRCSPRSGDLSVYWYQQSLDQGLQFLIQYYNGEERAKGNILERFSAQQFPDLHSELNLSSLELGDSALYFCASSVGPNTEAFFGQGTRLTVV.

This clonotype occurred many times. The chain links TRBV4-1 to TRBJ1-2; 9 nucleotides agree with TRBD1. Germline loops: CDR1 MGHRA, CDR2 YSYEKL. The CDR3 totals 14 residues. With 2 bases clipped from V and 8 bases from J, the junction kept 6 bases outside the gene matches. Written as DNA, the CDR3 is TGCGCCAGCAGCCAACCTACAGGGGGCAAGGGCTACACCTTC. This translates into CASSQPTGGKGYTF.

This clonotype was detected many times. The rearrangement uses TRBV18 and TRBJ1-6; no firm D call. With 1 base removed from V and 0 bases from J, the gap between germline ends came to 7 bases. CDR1 is KGHSH, CDR2 LQKENI, per germline. This CDR3 is 16 amino acids long. CDR3: CASSPQEASYNSPLHF. CDR3 nucleotide sequence: TGTGCCAGCTCACCACAGGAAGCCTCCTATAATTCACCCCTCCACTTT.

This clonotype was counted many times. The chain has TRBV12-3 or TRBV12-4 and TRBJ2-5; D unclear. This CDR3 is built from 14 residues. The ends were cut back, 4 bases at V and 2 bases at J, with 11 bases in the middle. The CDR3: CASSSLNRQETQYF. As DNA, the CDR3 is TGTGCCAGCAGTTCCTTGAACAGACAAGAGACCCAGTACTTC.

Many counts were recorded for this clonotype. The genes are TRBV28 and TRBJ2-5; D unresolved. The germline CDR1 and CDR2 sequences are MDHEN and SYDVKM. The length of the CDR3 is 12 residues. Deletions cut 6 bases from V and 1 base from J, with 6 bases between. The CDR3 is CASRGFQETQYF. The CDR3, as DNA: TGTGCCAGCAGGGGTTTCCAAGAGACCCAGTACTTC.